In its sample, the clone carrying this T cell receptor beta chain ranks as medium-sized. CT and PET/CT showed node-negative disease in all patients, none of whom had received prior chemotherapy or radiotherapy or had other malignancies. The study amplified the TCR beta CDR3 region from genomic DNA. This amplification was carried out by two rounds of multiplex PCR. With primers specific to each TRBV and TRBJ gene, the first-round PCR was performed. TCRdb redid the calling of the multiplex PCR reads with MiXCR, one entry per CDR3 protein. The table lists about 21,000 distinct CDR3 sequences, around 40% of them singletons, with roughly a third in the top ten. The data belong to a study of prognosis after radiotherapy for stage I lung cancer. In the study overall: Enrolled patients had stage I non-small cell lung cancer and entered the cohort between early 2018 and 2019.

The clonotype was recovered from a donor aged 50 or older with non-small cell lung cancer. This sample comprised PBMCs, obtained before or after stereotactic body radiation therapy (not recorded which).

CDR3 sequence (DNA): TGTGCCACCAGTGACCTGGAACTAGCGGGAGGTATAGATACGCAGTATTTT. Its protein is CATSDLELAGGIDTQYF. This chain connects TRBV24-1 to TRBJ2-3, with 12 bases identical to TRBD2. The CDR3 runs 17 residues. The germline gives CDR1 KGHDR, CDR2 SFDVKD. The J segment lost 5 bases and the V segment lost 4 bases, leaving 9 bases of the junction unmatched.